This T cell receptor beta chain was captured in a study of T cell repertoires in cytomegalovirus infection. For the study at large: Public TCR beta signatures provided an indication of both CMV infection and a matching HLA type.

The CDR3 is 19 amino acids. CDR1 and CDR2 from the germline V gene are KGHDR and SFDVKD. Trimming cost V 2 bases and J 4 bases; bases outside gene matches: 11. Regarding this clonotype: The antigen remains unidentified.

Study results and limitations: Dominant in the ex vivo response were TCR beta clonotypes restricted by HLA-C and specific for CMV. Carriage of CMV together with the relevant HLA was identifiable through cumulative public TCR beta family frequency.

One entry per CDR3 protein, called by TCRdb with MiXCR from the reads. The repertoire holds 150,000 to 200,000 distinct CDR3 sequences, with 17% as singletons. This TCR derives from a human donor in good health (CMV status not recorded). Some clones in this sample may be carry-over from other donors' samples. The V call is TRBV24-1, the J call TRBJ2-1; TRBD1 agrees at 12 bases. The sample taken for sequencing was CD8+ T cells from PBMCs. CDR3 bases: TGTGCCACCAGTGATTCGGGGGGATGGGACAGGGGGCGATACAATGAGCAGTTCTTC. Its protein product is CATSDSGGWDRGRYNEQFF.